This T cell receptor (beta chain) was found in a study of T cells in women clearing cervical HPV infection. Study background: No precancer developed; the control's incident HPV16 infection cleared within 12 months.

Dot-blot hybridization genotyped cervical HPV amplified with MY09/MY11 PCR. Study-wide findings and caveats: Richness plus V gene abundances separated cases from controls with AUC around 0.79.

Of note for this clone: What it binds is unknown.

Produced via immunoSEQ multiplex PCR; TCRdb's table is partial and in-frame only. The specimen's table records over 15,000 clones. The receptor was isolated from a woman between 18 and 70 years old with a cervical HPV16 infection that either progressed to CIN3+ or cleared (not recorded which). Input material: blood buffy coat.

CDR3 protein: CASSIGANEQFF. CDR3 bases read: TGTGCCAGTAGTATAGGCGCAAATGAG. The chain uses TRBV19 and TRBJ2-1; no definite D call. The sequence runs out 3 residues before the end of the CDR3; the remainder is reconstructed from the germline J gene. Trimming stripped 1 base from V and 7 bases from J, with 5 bases between. Germline-derived CDR1 and CDR2 are LNHDA and SQIVND (reference sequence). This CDR3 region has 12 residues. Drawing the rest from reference TRBV19 and TRBJ2-1, the complete variable domain is DGGITQSPKYLFRKEGQNVTLSCEQNLNHDAMYWYRQDPGQGLRLIYYSQIVNDFQKGDIAEGYSVSREKKESFPLTVTSAQKNPTAFYLCASSIGANEQFFGPGTRLTVL.